This is a list of T cell receptor beta chains from one sample in a study of CD8+CD57+ T cells in acquired aplastic anemia. A single record per CDR3 protein comes from TCRdb applying MiXCR to the reads. The sample has approximately 250,000 distinct CDR3 sequences; 65% to 90% are singletons. The sample consisted of sorted CD4+, CD8+, or CD8+CD57+ T cells (not recorded which) from PBMCs. These receptors all stem from a human donor with aplastic anemia. Both conserved end residues are part of each CDR3. The D gene is left open where the match is weak. Only some rows state a clone size, as once, few, many or a class for expanded clones.

v_gene	len	abundance	j_gene	d_gene	CDR3nt	CDR3aa
TRBV7-9	15	NA	TRBJ2-1	NA	NA	CASSFAGAMSSSSFF
TRBV29-1	14	NA	TRBJ1-1	NA	TGCAGCGTCGTCTTCCTTTGGTGGGACACTGAAGCTTTCTTT	CSVVFLWWDTEAFF
TRBV11-3	15	NA	TRBJ1-1	NA	TGTGCCAGCAGCTTAGATCGGAGAGCGAACACTGAAGCTTTCTTT	CASSLDRRANTEAFF
TRBV2	16	NA	TRBJ2-6	NA	TGTGCCAGCAGCTTATCTGGCAGCGAGGGTTCCAACGTCCTGACTTTC	CASSLSGSEGSNVLTF
TRBV7-9	15	few	TRBJ2-7	NA	TGTGCCAGCAGCTCCCCCCGGACGGGATCCTACGAGCAGTACTTC	CASSSPRTGSYEQYF
TRBV15	15	NA	TRBJ2-1	NA	TGTGCCACCAGCGGGGCTAAGGGAGATCGCAATGAGCAGTTCTTC	CATSGAKGDRNEQFF
TRBV7-9	16	NA	TRBJ1-6	TRBD1	TGTGCCAGCAGCCTACAAGGGGGCGCCCGGGACAAGCACCTCCACTTT	CASSLQGGARDKHLHF
TRBV7-9	14	NA	TRBJ2-5	NA	TGTGCCAGCAGCTTTCGAAGAAGCGGAGGGAGCGATTACTTC	CASSFRRSGGSDYF
TRBV9	14	NA	TRBJ2-3	NA	TGTGCCAGCAGCTTAGGGGGAGGGACCACTACTCAGTATTTT	CASSLGGGTTTQYF
TRBV7-4	16	NA	TRBJ1-2	NA	TGTGCCAGCAGTGTGGTGGGTGCGGGGAGTATGTCGGGCTACACCTTC	CASSVVGAGSMSGYTF
TRBV29-1	10	few	TRBJ2-1	NA	TGCAGCGCCCCCGGCCATGAGCAGTTCTTC	CSAPGHEQFF
TRBV7-8	16	NA	TRBJ1-6	NA	TGTGCCAGCAGCTTAGGGGTTCAGGGGAATTACAATGAGCTCCACTTT	CASSLGVQGNYNELHF
TRBV13	16	NA	TRBJ1-1	NA	TGTGCCAGCAGCTCACCTCCCGTCGTCTTGAACACTGAAGCTTTCTTT	CASSSPPVVLNTEAFF
TRBV7-8	15	NA	TRBJ1-1	NA	TGTGCCAGCAGCTCAGGGGTTACGGGGGGACATGTAGTTTTCTTT	CASSSGVTGGHVVFF
TRBV10-3	13	NA	TRBJ1-5	NA	TGTGCCATCAGCGACGGGGGCACACAGCCCCAGCATTTT	CAISDGGTQPQHF
TRBV11-3	15	NA	TRBJ1-6	NA	TGTGCCAGCAGCTTGGAGAGGGGCGAGCGATCCCCCCTCCACTTT	CASSLERGERSPLHF
TRBV25-1	13	NA	TRBJ2-4	NA	TGTGCCAGCAGATCTGGGACCAAAAACATTCAGTACTTC	CASRSGTKNIQYF
TRBV7-9	15	NA	TRBJ1-2	NA	TGTGCCAGCAGCTTGGGGGGCGGGGGGCGCTCAGACACGACCTTC	CASSLGGGGRSDTTF
TRBV6-1	16	NA	TRBJ1-1	NA	TGTGCCAGCGGAGAGGCACGGGGCGTCGGTGACACTGAAGCTTTCTTT	CASGEARGVGDTEAFF
TRBV7-8	17	NA	TRBJ2-5	NA	TGTGCCAGCAGCTTAGCGGGAGGTACCGGTACGCAGTATACCCAGTACTTC	CASSLAGGTGTQYTQYF
TRBV19	14	NA	TRBJ2-1	NA	TGTGCCACCCGGGACTCCCGCTCCTACAATGAGCAGTTCTTC	CATRDSRSYNEQFF
TRBV7-8	15	NA	TRBJ2-1	NA	TGTGCCAGCAGCTTAGCCGGAGGCTCCGATAAGGAGCAGTTCTTC	CASSLAGGSDKEQFF
TRBV19	13	NA	TRBJ2-1	TRBD2	TGTGCCAGCAGTCATGGGCTAGCGGGAAATCTGTCCTTC	CASSHGLAGNLSF
TRBV13	14	NA	TRBJ2-1	TRBD2	TGTGCCAGCAGCAAGACTAGCGGAGGGGATGAGCAGTTCTTC	CASSKTSGGDEQFF
TRBV9	16	NA	TRBJ2-2	TRBD2	TGTGCCAGCAGCGCCGGGACTAGCGGGGTCCCCGGGGAGCTGTTTTTT	CASSAGTSGVPGELFF
TRBV9	17	NA	TRBJ2-6	NA	TGTGCCAGCACCGTAGGGGGGCACAGCACAGGGGCCAACGTCCTGACTTTC	CASTVGGHSTGANVLTF
TRBV2	16	NA	TRBJ2-1	TRBD2	TGTGCCAGCAGTTTTCTGAGGGGCGGGGGGAGCGATGAGCAGTTCTTC	CASSFLRGGGSDEQFF
TRBV5-5	11	NA	TRBJ2-7	NA	TGTGCCAGCAGCTTTGTCTACGAGCAGTACTTC	CASSFVYEQYF
TRBV7-6	16	NA	TRBJ1-6	NA	TGTGCCAGCACCCTAGGGGGGGGCCCCTCTAAGGCAAACCTCCACTTT	CASTLGGGPSKANLHF
TRBV5-6	13	NA	TRBJ2-1	TRBD2	TGTGCCAGCAGCGAGGGGAGGGTCCATGAGCAGTTCTTC	CASSEGRVHEQFF
TRBV2	14	NA	TRBJ1-4	NA	TGTGCCAGCAGTCCAACTGCGGTGGGCGATAAACTGTTTTTT	CASSPTAVGDKLFF
TRBV7-2	15	once	TRBJ2-3	NA	TGTGCCAGCAGCTCTAACGGTGAGTACAATGATCCGCTGTATTTT	CASSSNGEYNDPLYF
TRBV2	17	once	TRBJ1-2	NA	TGTGCCAGCAGCGTAGGGTCAGAGACGCAGTATTTTTACCCAGGCACCTTC	CASSVGSETQYFYPGTF
TRBV7-9	14	NA	TRBJ2-3	NA	TGTGCCAGCAGCTTCCAAAGTAGCACAGAGACGCATGATTTT	CASSFQSSTETHDF
TRBV5-1	14	NA	TRBJ2-2	TRBD1	TGCGCCAGCAGCTGGGACAGGGGCACCCCGGAGCTGTTTTTT	CASSWDRGTPELFF
TRBV10-3	16	NA	TRBJ2-1	NA	TGTGCCATCAGTCAGTACGGCGGAGGATGTCAGGATGAGCAGTTCTTC	CAISQYGGGCQDEQFF
TRBV7-2	15	many	TRBJ1-1	NA	TGTGCCAGCAGCTTAGCGCTGACAGGCAACACTCAAGCTTTCTTT	CASSLALTGNTQAFF
TRBV7-6	15	many	TRBJ2-1	TRBD2	TGTGCCAGCAGCCAGAGACTAGCGGAATACAATGAGCAGTTCTTC	CASSQRLAEYNEQFF
TRBV7-3	15	NA	TRBJ2-3	NA	TGTGCCAGCTCCATAGAGGCCAACGGCGTTGAAAACCGATATTTT	CASSIEANGVENRYF
TRBV10-2	13	few	TRBJ1-5	NA	TGCGCCAGCAGCAGGGAAAGCAATCAGCCCCAGCATTTT	CASSRESNQPQHF
TRBV9	16	NA	TRBJ1-2	NA	TGTGCCAGCGGATGGGAGGGGAACGTTCACTACTACGGCTACACCTTC	CASGWEGNVHYYGYTF
TRBV25-1	19	few	TRBJ2-5	NA	NA	CASGAGGEKLFFGRGTQYF